The TCR beta chain under discussion was sequenced for a study of T-cell memory formation after mild COVID-19. Whole-study context: In these data, TCR clusters were largely donor specific.

Study observations and caveats: Clones shrinking between day 15 and 85 showed a balanced CD4/CD8 split, and those that grew later tilted toward CD4+. CD8+ contracting clones occupied EMRA, while CD4+ ones occupied mainly CM and EM.

V shed 2 bases and J 4 bases; nucleotides not matched to a gene: 5. The CDR3 contains 14 residues. Germline V gives CDR1 DFQATT, CDR2 SNEGSKA (reference sequence). Concerning this clonotype: Its antigen is not identified.

The TCR alpha and TCR beta cDNA libraries, bearing sample barcodes and UMIs, were generated by 5'RACE using constant-segment primers. TCRdb processed the 5' RACE reads anew with MiXCR; each CDR3 protein has one entry. The sample lists approximately 560,000 distinct CDR3 sequences, around 15% seen once, with 8.1% in the top ten. Sequencing was carried out using PBMCs or a T cell subset sorted from them (not recorded which). The V call is TRBV20-1, the J call TRBJ1-5; 7 nucleotides match TRBD1. The TCR comes from an adult woman who had mild COVID-19 (a few samples of this study predate the infection). Cell type and time point are not known. The CDR3 is CSARMGQLNQPQHF. The CDR3 nucleotides are TGCAGTGCTAGAATGGGACAGCTGAATCAGCCCCAGCATTTT.